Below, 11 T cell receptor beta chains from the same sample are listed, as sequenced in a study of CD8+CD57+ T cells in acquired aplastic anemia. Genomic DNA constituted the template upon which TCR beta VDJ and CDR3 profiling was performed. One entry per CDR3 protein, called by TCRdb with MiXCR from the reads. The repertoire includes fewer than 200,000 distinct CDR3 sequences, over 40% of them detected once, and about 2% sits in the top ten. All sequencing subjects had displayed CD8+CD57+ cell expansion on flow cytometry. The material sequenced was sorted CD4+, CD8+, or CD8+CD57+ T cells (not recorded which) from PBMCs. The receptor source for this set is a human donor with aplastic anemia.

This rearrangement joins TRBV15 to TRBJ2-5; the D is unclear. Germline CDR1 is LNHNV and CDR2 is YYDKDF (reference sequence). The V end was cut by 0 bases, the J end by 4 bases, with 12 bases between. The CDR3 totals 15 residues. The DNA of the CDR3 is TGTGCCACCAGCAGAGATACCCGGGCGAGAGAGACCCAGTACTTC. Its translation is CATSRDTRARETQYF.

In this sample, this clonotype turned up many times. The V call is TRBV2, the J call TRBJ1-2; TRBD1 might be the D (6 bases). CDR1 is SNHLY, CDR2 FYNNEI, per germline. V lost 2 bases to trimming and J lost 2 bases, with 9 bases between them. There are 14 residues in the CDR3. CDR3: CASSEQGTNYGYTF. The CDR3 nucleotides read TGTGCCAGCAGTGAACAGGGGACGAACTATGGCTACACCTTC.

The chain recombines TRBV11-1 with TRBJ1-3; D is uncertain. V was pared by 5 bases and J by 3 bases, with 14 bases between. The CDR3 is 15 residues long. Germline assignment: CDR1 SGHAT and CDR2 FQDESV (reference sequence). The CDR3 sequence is CASSRAGSGGNTIYF. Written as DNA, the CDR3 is TGTGCCAGCAGCCGGGCCGGTAGCGGTGGAAACACCATATATTTT.

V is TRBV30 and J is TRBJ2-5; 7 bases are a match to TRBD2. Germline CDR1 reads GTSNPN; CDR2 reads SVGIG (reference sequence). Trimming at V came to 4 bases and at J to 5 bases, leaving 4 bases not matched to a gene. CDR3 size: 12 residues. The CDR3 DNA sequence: TGTGCCTGGAACCTAGCGGACGAGACCCAGTACTTC. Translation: CAWNLADETQYF. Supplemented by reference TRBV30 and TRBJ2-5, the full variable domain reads SQTIHQWPATLVQPVGSPLSLECTVEGTSNPNLYWYRQAAGRGLQLLFYSVGIGQISSEVPQNLSASRPQDRQFILSSKKLLLSDSGFYLCAWNLADETQYFGPGTRLLVL.

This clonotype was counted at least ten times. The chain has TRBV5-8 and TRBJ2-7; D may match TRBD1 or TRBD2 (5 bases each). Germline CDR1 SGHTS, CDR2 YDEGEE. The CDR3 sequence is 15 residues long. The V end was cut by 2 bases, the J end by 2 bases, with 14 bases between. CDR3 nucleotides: TGTGCCAGCAGCTTCCGGGGCCAGCTAGCCTACGAGCAGTACTTC. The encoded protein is CASSFRGQLAYEQYF.

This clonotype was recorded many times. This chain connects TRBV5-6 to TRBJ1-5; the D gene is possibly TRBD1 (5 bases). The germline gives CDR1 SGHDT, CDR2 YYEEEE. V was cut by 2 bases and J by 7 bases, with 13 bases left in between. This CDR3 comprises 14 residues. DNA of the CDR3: TGTGCCAGCAGCTTATCAGGGAGCGGCCAGCCCCAGCATTTT. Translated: CASSLSGSGQPQHF.

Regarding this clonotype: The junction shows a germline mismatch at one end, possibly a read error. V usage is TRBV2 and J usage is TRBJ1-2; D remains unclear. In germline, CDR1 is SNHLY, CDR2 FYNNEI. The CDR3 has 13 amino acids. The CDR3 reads CASRTTGIYGYTF. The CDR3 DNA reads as TGTGCCAGCAGGACAACCGGGATATATGGCTACACATTC.

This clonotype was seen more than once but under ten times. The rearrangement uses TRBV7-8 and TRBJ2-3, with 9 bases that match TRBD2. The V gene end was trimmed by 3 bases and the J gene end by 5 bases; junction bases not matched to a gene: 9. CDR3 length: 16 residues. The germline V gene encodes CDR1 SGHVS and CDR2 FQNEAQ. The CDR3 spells CASSLLTSGMGDTQYF. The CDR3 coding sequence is TGTGCCAGCAGCTTGCTGACTAGCGGCATGGGAGATACGCAGTATTTT.

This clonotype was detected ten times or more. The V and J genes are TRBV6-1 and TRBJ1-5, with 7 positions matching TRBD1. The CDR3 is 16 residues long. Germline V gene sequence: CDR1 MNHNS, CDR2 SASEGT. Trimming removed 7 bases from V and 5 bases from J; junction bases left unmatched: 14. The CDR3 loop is CASNRQGQWADQPQHF. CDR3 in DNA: TGTGCCAGCAATCGACAGGGACAATGGGCCGATCAGCCCCAGCATTTT.

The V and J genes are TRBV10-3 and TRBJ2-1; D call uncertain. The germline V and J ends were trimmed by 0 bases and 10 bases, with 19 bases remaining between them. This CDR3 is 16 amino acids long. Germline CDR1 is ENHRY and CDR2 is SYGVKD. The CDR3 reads CAISESQVLTMGEQFF. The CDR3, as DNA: TGTGCCATCAGTGAGTCGCAGGTCCTTACAATGGGAGAGCAGTTCTTC.

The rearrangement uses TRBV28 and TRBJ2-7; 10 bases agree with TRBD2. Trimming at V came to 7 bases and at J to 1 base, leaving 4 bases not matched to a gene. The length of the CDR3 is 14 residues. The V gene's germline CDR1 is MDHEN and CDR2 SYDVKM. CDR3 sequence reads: CASKLAGRSYEQYF. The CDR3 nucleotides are TGTGCCAGCAAACTAGCGGGACGTTCCTACGAGCAGTACTTC.